This T cell receptor (beta chain) was found in a study of blood T cells in healthy people across ages. Drawing of peripheral blood yielded roughly 9.8 milliliters from each donor. Study conclusions and caveats: The long-lived group displayed more naive CD4+ cells, plus higher diversity, than the aged donors did. A strong correlation was found between TCR beta diversity and the percentage of naive T cells.

The CDR3 sequence is 13 residues long. V shed 7 bases and J shed 3 bases, with 10 bases lying between them. Germline CDR1 and CDR2: SEHNR and FQNEAQ (reference sequence). Next came a second PCR, run for about 6 to 11 cycles, which used a sample-barcoded 5' primer along with a J-beta primer mix. With 12 random nucleotides, a template-switch adaptor tagged each individual cDNA molecule. In TCRdb, the 5' RACE reads were re-called with MiXCR into one record per CDR3 protein. This table holds some 900,000 distinct CDR3 sequences, around 49% found once. Notes on this clonotype: The antigen is unknown.

This rearrangement joins TRBV7-9 to TRBJ2-1; D is tentatively TRBD1 or TRBD2 (5 bases each). This TCR derives from a man aged 30 to 45 in good health. Input material: blood. The CDR3 protein is CASNGGGYNEQFF. CDR3 nucleotide sequence: TGTGCCAGCAATGGTGGGGGCTACAATGAGCAGTTCTTC.